These 11 T cell receptor beta chains came from one sample sequenced in a study of CD8 T cells in ankylosing spondylitis (dated by TCRdb to about 2017). The library was produced with 5' RACE. For sequencing, an Illumina HiSeq 2500 was employed. TCRdb reprocessed the public reads (quality trimming at Q25 with fastp, clone calling with MiXCR) and kept in-frame beta chains. Rows matching on CDR3 protein sequence are summarized as one entry with the most common DNA and genes. The sample data list around 150,000 distinct CDR3 sequences, and about 6.7% of these were observed just once. Roughly 12% of the sample is in the top ten clones. The sample comprised blood, either unsorted or a sorted T cell fraction (not recorded which). The receptors come from a female donor with ankylosing spondylitis or in good health (not recorded which).

The chain combines TRBV2 with TRBJ2-1; D may be TRBD2 (6 bases). In germline, CDR1 is SNHLY, CDR2 FYNNEI. The CDR3 spans 13 residues. CDR3 DNA sequence: TGTGGGGGTGGGAGTCTAGCGACCGTGCGACAGTTCTTC. Translated, it gives CGGGSLATVRQFF. The variable domain in full, with the rest retrieved from reference TRBV2 and TRBJ2-1, is EPEVTQTPSHQVTQMGQEVILRCVPISNHLYFYWYRQILGQKVEFLVSFYNNEISEKSEIFDDQFSVERPDGSNFTLKIRSTKLEDSAMYFCGGGSLATVRQFFGPGTRLTVL.

This clonotype was seen a few times. The rearrangement joins TRBV7-9 to TRBJ1-2, with D unclear. CDR1 is SEHNR and CDR2 is FQNEAQ in the germline V gene (reference sequence). This CDR3 spans 15 amino acids. Trimming shortened V by 5 bases and J by 4 bases, and 17 bases separated the two germline ends. This CDR3 reads CASSAASAGIYGYTF. The CDR3 DNA reads TGTGCCAGCAGCGCTGCGTCGGCCGGGATCTATGGCTACACCTTC. Using reference TRBV7-9 and TRBJ1-2 for the parts outside the CDR3, the full variable domain is DTGVSQNPRHKITKRGQNVTFRCDPISEHNRLYWYRQTLGQGPEFLTYFQNEAQLEKSRLLSDRFSAERPKGSFSTLEIQRTEQGDSAMYLCASSAASAGIYGYTFGSGTRLTVV.

This clonotype occurred a few times. The rearrangement links TRBV5-1 to TRBJ1-4, with no clear D. Trimming removed 4 bases at V and 0 bases at J, with 13 bases between. CDR3 length equals 16 residues. Germline V gene data show CDR1 as SGHRS and CDR2 as YFSETQ. In DNA, the CDR3 is TGCGCCAGCAGCAAGCAGGACGCTTCAACTAATGAAAAACTGTTTTTT. It specifies CASSKQDASTNEKLFF.

The sample holds many counts of this clonotype. The CDR3 protein is CASSTQRDYNSPLHF. In nucleotides, the CDR3 is TGTGCCAGCAGTACCCAGAGGGACTATAATTCACCCCTCCACTTT. The gene calls are TRBV6-1 and TRBJ1-6; D is unclear. CDR1 is MNHNS and CDR2 is SASEGT in the germline V gene. This CDR3 comprises 15 residues. The ends were cut back, 5 bases at V and 3 bases at J, with 11 bases in the middle.

In its sample, this clonotype was seen many times. This chain uses TRBV18 with TRBJ2-1; D perhaps matches TRBD1 (6 bases). The V gene lost 3 bases and the J gene lost 9 bases, with 15 bases spanning the gap. The CDR3 spans 14 residues. The germline V gene has CDR1 KGHSH and CDR2 LQKENI. For the CDR3, the DNA is TGTGCCAGCTCACCGCTCAAAGGGGGTGGTGAGCAGTTCTTC. Its translation is CASSPLKGGGEQFF.

Only a few counts were recorded for this clonotype. The J gene is TRBJ2-3, the V gene TRBV3-1, with 9 bases fitting TRBD1. CDR3 length equals 17 residues. CDR1 is LGHDT and CDR2 is YNNKEL in the germline V gene (reference sequence). The trim removed 8 bases at V and 8 bases at J, leaving 20 bases unmatched. In DNA form, the CDR3 reads TGTGCCAGCCAATCCCGAAAACGGGACAGGGTTGTAGGTACGCAGTATTTT. It codes for CASQSRKRDRVVGTQYF.

This clonotype came up many times. The chain couples TRBV9 to TRBJ1-1; D not resolved. Trimming took 0 bases from V and 4 from J, leaving 4 bases between them. CDR1 is SGDLS and CDR2 is YYNGEE in the germline V gene. The CDR3 is made up of 12 amino acids. Written as DNA, the CDR3 is TGTGCCAGCAGCGTAGAGGGCACTGAAGCTTTCTTT. This gives the protein CASSVEGTEAFF.

This rearrangement joins TRBV5-1 to TRBJ1-2, with TRBD1 identical over 7 bases. The CDR3 length is 12 residues. Losses at the gene ends were 7 bases for V and 8 bases for J; bases not matched to a gene: 8. The germline CDR1 and CDR2 sequences are SGHRS and YFSETQ. CDR3 sequence (DNA): TGCGCCAGCGGCGAGGGGGCGCGGGGCTACACCTTC. Translating gives CASGEGARGYTF. The entire variable domain, with the rest obtained from reference TRBV5-1 and TRBJ1-2, is as follows: KAGVTQTPRYLIKTRGQQVTLSCSPISGHRSVSWYQQTPGQGLQFLFEYFSETQRNKGNFPGRFSGRQFSNSRSEMNVSTLELGDSALYLCASGEGARGYTFGSGTRLTVV.

This clonotype was picked up many times. This chain connects TRBV12-3 or TRBV12-4 to TRBJ2-4; 10 nucleotides agree with TRBD1. Trimming cost V 3 bases and J 9 bases; bases outside gene matches: 8. This CDR3 is built from 15 residues. The CDR3 is CASSFSGTGVVIQYF. The CDR3 DNA is TGTGCCAGCAGTTTCTCCGGGACAGGGGTAGTCATTCAGTACTTC.

This clonotype was seen at least ten times. The V call is TRBV3-1, the J call TRBJ1-5; D ambiguous. V was cut by 2 bases and J by 1 base, with 9 bases left in between. The CDR3 has 15 amino acids. The germline CDR1 and CDR2 sequences are LGHDT and YNNKEL (reference sequence). Here the CDR3 DNA reads TGTGCCAGCAGCCAATCCTCCCCAAGCAATCAGCCCCAGCATTTT. The encoded protein is CASSQSSPSNQPQHF.

This clonotype has ten or more counts. The chain uses TRBV18 and TRBJ2-7; D is possibly TRBD2 (6 bases). Germline values: CDR1 KGHSH, CDR2 LQKENI. This CDR3 spans 13 amino acids. Trimming took off 3 bases at V and 6 bases at J, with 12 bases between the two ends. In DNA, the CDR3 is TGTGCCAGCTCACCTTCGCAGGGAGGCGAGCAGTACTTC. Protein product: CASSPSQGGEQYF.